The present TCR beta chain was sequenced within a study of blood T cell repertoires in COVID-19 (dated by TCRdb to the early 2020s). About the full investigation: Samples from collaborators originated in the United States, Italy and Spain and spanned both the acute and convalescent phases of COVID-19. Subjects who had been exposed to COVID-19, were actively infected with it, or had recovered from it provided the deeply sampled blood TCRbeta repertoires that made up the dataset. Where HLA class I and class II types were available, the types were taken from metadata supplied by the sample provider, not from assay-based typing. The samples were drawn from the first 160 participants of the ongoing ImmuneRACE study and from 1,254 subjects provided by 6 global collaborators. A de-identified subject ID, COVID-19 status, age in years and sex were almost always included in the sample metadata. The repertoires were made available in a free public database intended to serve as a resource for research on the immune response to SARS-CoV-2. The material from the prospective study consisted of cDNA or gDNA derived from T cells, B-cell-depleted T cells, or PBMCs. What the work shows at the level of the full study, not this receptor alone: The quantity of clinical and demographic metadata differed by source and by participant and was supplied without curation.

TCRbeta CDR3 regions were amplified from genomic DNA by means of the immunoSEQ Assay, a bias-controlled multiplex PCR. As for the authors' bioinformatics: The number of nucleated cells in each sample was estimated from the amplification of reference gene primers within the assay. To quantify the absolute abundance of each unique TCRbeta CDR3 rearrangement, sequence reads were collapsed and filtered. Productive Simpson clonality was computed per sample as the square root of Simpson's diversity index over productive rearrangements. In its TCRdb copy, this immuneACCESS table keeps in-frame sequences only and misses some clones. Where compared with another copy, unresolved V genes explain less than half of these, and the others have no known cause. From that table come the V and J calls and clone size; the DNA was used to work out D and trimming. The sample table shows approximately 250,000 clones, and 84% are seen once. Jointly, the top ten make up more than 1.5% of the sample.

Another Seattle source contributed samples from volunteer blood donors who had recovered from COVID-19. Collaborating institutions collected whole blood in K2EDTA tubes following their own protocols. Collaborator samples were shipped for TCRbeta analysis as frozen whole blood, isolated PBMCs, or DNA extracted from either sample type. Worth noting for this clone: This receptor's antigen is unknown. No base quality values were provided; no much bigger clone lies one nucleotide off.

The V end loses 7 bases and the J end loses 6 bases, and a stretch of 18 bases separates them. The germline V gene (reference sequence) supplies CDR1 LNHDA and CDR2 SQIVND. The CDR3 goes from the cysteine to the phenylalanine over 14 residues. Left in the record is the CDR3 DNA by itself, 42 bases read in frame from the first base. The sequence was obtained from a middle-aged woman who had recovered from COVID-19. Recombination joined TRBV19 with TRBJ1-1, and perhaps TRBD1 as D gene, on 5 matching bases. Sequences were obtained from peripheral blood. The nucleotide sequence reads as follows: TGTGCCAGTACCCTCGGCGGGGGGTATGCTGAAGCTTTCTTT. Translated, it reads CASTLGGGYAEAFF.